Following are 26 T cell receptor beta chains from one sample sequenced in a study of blood T cell repertoires in COVID-19 (dated by TCRdb to 2018 to 2021). Library creation used the immunoSEQ multiplex PCR assay. TCRdb provides this immuneACCESS table in a form limited to in-frame rearrangements. Some clones are lacking; in checked studies, under half of them reflect an unresolved V gene, and why the rest are absent is not known. A total of under 9,000 clones appear in this sample, 84% of them only once. The ten largest make up around 9.6% of the sample. Sequencing was carried out using peripheral blood. Receptors originate from a human donor in a cohort sampled during active COVID-19.

The rearrangement links TRBV27 to TRBJ2-1; 12 positions match TRBD1. The CDR3 totals 17 residues. Germline-derived CDR1 and CDR2 are MNHEY and SMNVEV (reference sequence). Trimming cost V 11 bases and J 1 base; bases outside gene matches: 12. The CDR3 region is CAAGGWGQGASYNEQFF. CDR3 DNA: TGTGCCGCAGGGGGTTGGGGACAGGGGGCTTCCTACAATGAGCAGTTCTTC.

The chain combines TRBV7-2 with TRBJ1-1; D may be TRBD1 (6 bases). Trimming shortened V by 1 base and J by 10 bases, and 13 bases separated the two germline ends. Germline CDR1 and CDR2: SGHTA and FQGNSA. This CDR3 comprises 13 residues. The CDR3 region has the DNA TGTGCCAGCAGCTTAGGGGGGACAATGTTAGCTTTCTTT. This encodes CASSLGGTMLAFF.

The chain is built from TRBV6-5 and TRBJ2-3; possibly TRBD1 for D (5 bases). V was clipped by 7 bases and J by 6 bases, with 14 bases between them. Germline CDR1 MNHEY, CDR2 SVGAGI. The CDR3 loop spans 13 amino acids. As DNA, the CDR3 is TGTGCCAGCATTGGTGGGGCATTGGATACGCAGTATTTT. It translates to CASIGGALDTQYF.

The CDR3 DNA sequence: TGTGCCAGTAGTATAGCCGGGGGGCGCGGAAATGAGCAGTTCTTC. It specifies CASSIAGGRGNEQFF. The J gene is TRBJ2-1, the V gene TRBV19; the D gene is possibly TRBD2 (7 bases). The V and J ends lost 1 base and 7 bases respectively, with 14 bases between them. There are 15 residues in the CDR3. Per germline, CDR1 LNHDA and CDR2 SQIVND (reference sequence).

The chain couples TRBV6-6 to TRBJ2-1, with TRBD2 identical over 7 bases. Trimming cost V 10 bases and J 0 bases; bases outside gene matches: 9. This CDR3 has 15 amino acids. CDR1 is MNHNY and CDR2 is SVGAGI in the germline V gene (reference sequence). The CDR3 protein is CATGRGLTSYNEQFF. Here the CDR3 DNA reads TGTGCCACGGGGAGGGGCCTCACCTCCTACAATGAGCAGTTCTTC.

As DNA, the CDR3 is TGTGCCAGCAGCTCCCCGGGACTAGCGGGGGGAGATACGCAGTATTTT. This sequence encodes CASSSPGLAGGDTQYF. The J gene is TRBJ2-3, the V gene TRBV7-2; 15 positions agree with TRBD2. The ends lost 4 bases at V and 5 bases at J; junction bases unmatched: 4. The CDR3 is made up of 16 amino acids. The germline V gene encodes CDR1 SGHTA and CDR2 FQGNSA.

The chain links TRBV27 to TRBJ2-1, with TRBD2 matching over 10 bases. Germline V gives CDR1 MNHEY, CDR2 SMNVEV (reference sequence). The CDR3 loop spans 15 amino acids. The V gene end was trimmed by 7 bases and the J gene end by 9 bases; junction bases not matched to a gene: 12. The DNA of the CDR3 is TGTGCCAGCAAGCCCGGTAGCGGGGGGATTACTGAGCAGTTCTTC. This codes for CASKPGSGGITEQFF.

The chain links TRBV2 to TRBJ1-3; the D gene is possibly TRBD1 (5 bases). Germline V gene data show CDR1 as SNHLY and CDR2 as FYNNEI. V lost 7 bases to trimming and J lost 0 bases, with 13 bases between them. This CDR3 region has 15 residues. This chain's CDR3 is CASTRQGDSGNTIYF. CDR3 coding DNA: TGTGCCAGCACCCGTCAGGGCGACTCTGGAAACACCATATATTTT.

For this clone: The same CDR3 is also encoded by other DNA sequences in this sample. V is TRBV28 and J is TRBJ2-1; TRBD2 is a possible D gene (6 bases). This CDR3 comprises 16 residues. Between the trimmed V and J ends, which lost 6 bases and 4 bases, there was a span of 19 bases. From germline, CDR1 is MDHEN and CDR2 SYDVKM. The CDR3 reads CASSPPTAGRYNEQFF. As DNA, the CDR3 is TGTGCCAGCAGCCCCCCAACGGCGGGGAGATACAATGAGCAGTTCTTC.

The chain joins TRBV10-3 to TRBJ2-7; 8 bases fit TRBD1. J gave up 5 bases and V 5 bases, and 8 bases lay outside the gene matches. The CDR3 totals 14 residues. Germline loops: CDR1 ENHRY, CDR2 SYGVKD. CDR3 in DNA: TGTGCCATCAGTAGACAGGGGTTTAGGAACGAGCAGTACTTC. It yields the protein CAISRQGFRNEQYF.

This chain uses TRBV28 with TRBJ1-4; 7 bases map to TRBD1. CDR3 length equals 16 residues. V was clipped by 6 bases and J by 4 bases; unmatched bases: 11. Germline V CDR1 and CDR2: MDHEN, SYDVKM. Written as DNA, the CDR3 is TGTGCCAGCAGCACCCTCTGGGGACAGATTAATGAAAAACTGTTTTTT. It yields the protein CASSTLWGQINEKLFF.

V usage is TRBV24-1 and J usage is TRBJ1-1; D not certain. This CDR3 spans 13 amino acids. Trimming pared 5 bases from V and 2 bases from J, leaving 8 bases between. Per the germline V gene, CDR1 is KGHDR and CDR2 is SFDVKD. The CDR3 loop reads CATSGGGNTEAFF. The CDR3 nucleotides read TGTGCCACCAGTGGAGGAGGCAACACTGAAGCTTTCTTT.

This chain connects TRBV18 to TRBJ2-7, with D possibly matching TRBD1 (5 bases). Per the germline V gene, CDR1 is KGHSH and CDR2 is LQKENI. The CDR3 sequence is 15 residues long. Trimming pared 4 bases from V and 0 bases from J, leaving 13 bases between. CDR3 amino acids: CASSQGYRSSYEQYF. The CDR3 DNA follows: TGTGCCAGCTCACAAGGATACAGGAGCTCCTACGAGCAGTACTTC.

In nucleotides, the CDR3 is TGCGCCAGCAGTCAATCTTTATTGGAGGATTGGAAGAACACTGAAGCTTTCTTT. Translated, it gives CASSQSLLEDWKNTEAFF. The V and J genes are TRBV23-1 and TRBJ1-1; no firm D call. TRBV23-1 counts as an open reading frame of uncertain function. The CDR3 sequence is 18 residues long. V lost 0 bases and J lost 1, with 18 bases in between.

The chain employs TRBV3-1 (or the pseudogene TRBV3-2) and TRBJ1-1; weak D call: TRBD1 (5 bases). This CDR3 is 14 amino acids long. The germline V gene has CDR1 LGHDT and CDR2 YNNKEL (reference sequence). The V end lost 4 bases, the J end lost 2 bases, and 11 bases lay between the germline ends. CDR3 sequence: CASSLPGDNTEAFF. The CDR3 DNA reads as TGTGCCAGCAGCCTTCCGGGGGACAACACTGAAGCTTTCTTT.

The CDR3 here is CASSQSLGIPDTQYF. For the CDR3, the DNA is TGTGCCAGCAGCCAGAGTCTCGGGATTCCAGATACGCAGTATTTT. The chain joins TRBV14 to TRBJ2-3; D may be TRBD2 (5 bases). CDR1 and CDR2 (germline): SGHDN, FVKESK. This CDR3 comprises 15 residues. V was shortened by 3 bases and J by 4 bases, with 14 bases between the two germline ends.

The chain uses TRBV2 and TRBJ1-3; tentatively, D is TRBD1 (5 bases). The CDR3 spans 15 residues. With 1 base removed from V and 7 bases from J, the gap between germline ends came to 14 bases. Germline V lookup: CDR1 SNHLY, CDR2 FYNNEI. CDR3 loop: CASSEGRQGGNTIYF. For the CDR3, the DNA is TGTGCCAGCAGTGAAGGCCGGCAGGGAGGCAACACCATATATTTT.

This clone was observed once. The chain carries TRBV5-1 and TRBJ1-2; D unclear. The V end lost 2 bases, the J end lost 2 bases, and 7 bases lay between the germline ends. Germline V gene sequence: CDR1 SGHRS, CDR2 YFSETQ. The CDR3 is made up of 13 amino acids. CDR3 sequence reads: CASSLAPNYGYTF. The CDR3 DNA sequence: TGCGCCAGCAGCTTAGCGCCAAACTATGGCTACACCTTC.

By share, this clone counts as medium-sized. The gene calls are TRBV6-5 and TRBJ2-1; D uncertain. This CDR3 contains 13 residues. The germline CDR1 and CDR2 sequences are MNHEY and SVGAGI. Trimming stripped 2 bases from V and 5 bases from J, with 7 bases between. Written as DNA, the CDR3 is TGTGCCAGCAGTTACGACATAGACAATGAGCAGTTCTTC. Translating it yields CASSYDIDNEQFF.

The chain carries TRBV18 and TRBJ1-2; a weak D match, TRBD1 (5 bases). Looked up from germline, CDR1 is KGHSH and CDR2 is LQKENI. V lost 0 bases to trimming and J lost 3 bases, with 20 bases between them. The CDR3 contains 18 residues. This chain's CDR3 is CASSPPRGTSPRDYGYTF. In DNA form, the CDR3 reads TGTGCCAGCTCACCACCACGAGGGACTTCCCCTAGGGACTATGGCTACACCTTC.

The rearrangement links TRBV7-6 to TRBJ2-7; maybe TRBD1 (6 bases). V was trimmed by 5 bases and J by 2 bases, leaving 16 bases between them. CDR1 is SGHVS and CDR2 is FNYEAQ in the germline V gene. The CDR3 is 15 residues long. CDR3 in DNA: TGTGCCAGCAGCCCCTCTAGGGGGTTAACCTACGAGCAGTACTTC. Its translation: CASSPSRGLTYEQYF.

The chain joins TRBV19 to TRBJ1-4; D is perhaps TRBD1 (5 bases). The V end lost 11 bases, the J end lost 8 bases, and 24 bases lay between the germline ends. Germline V CDR1 and CDR2: LNHDA, SQIVND (reference sequence). The CDR3 runs 15 residues. CDR3 sequence: CAGELQGDIDEKLFF. Written as DNA, the CDR3 is TGTGCCGGAGAACTTCAAGGGGATATAGACGAAAAACTGTTTTTT.

The J gene is TRBJ2-3, the V gene TRBV7-2, with 13 bases that match TRBD2. Germline values: CDR1 SGHTA, CDR2 FQGNSA. V trimming: 4 bases; J trimming: 2 bases; junction bases outside the gene matches: 12. The CDR3 spans 19 residues. CDR3 loop: CASSSRTSGGPLPTDTQYF. The CDR3 bases are TGTGCCAGCAGCTCCCGGACTAGCGGGGGCCCACTCCCCACAGATACGCAGTATTTT. Full variable domain (outside the CDR3, taken from reference TRBV7-2 and TRBJ2-3): GAGVSQSPSNKVTEKGKDVELRCDPISGHTALYWYRQSLGQGLEFLIYFQGNSAPDKSGLPSDRFSAERTGGSVSTLTIQRTQQEDSAVYLCASSSRTSGGPLPTDTQYFGPGTRLTVL.

The chain is built from TRBV21-1 and TRBJ1-4; whether TRBD1, the table's D call, matches the DNA was not checked. TRBV21-1 is noted as a pseudogene. The CDR3 has 15 amino acids. The CDR3, as DNA: TGTGCCAGCAGCCAAGGGTCAGGGGAAGATGAAAAACTGTTTTTT. This translates into CASSQGSGEDEKLFF.

The chain employs TRBV28 and TRBJ1-5, with TRBD1 identical over 8 bases. The germline gives CDR1 MDHEN, CDR2 SYDVKM. CDR3 length equals 12 residues. V lost 1 base and J lost 12; bases outside the gene matches: 2. CDR3 in DNA: TGTGCCAGCAGTTTATTGACAGGGGACCAGCATTTT. Protein sequence: CASSLLTGDQHF.

The J gene is TRBJ2-3, the V gene TRBV10-3; 9 bases agree with TRBD1. CDR1 and CDR2 (germline): ENHRY, SYGVKD. V shed 7 bases and J 1 base; nucleotides not matched to a gene: 6. CDR3 length equals 15 residues. CDR3: CAIKPGQGGTDTQYF. The CDR3 nucleotides are TGTGCCATCAAACCGGGACAGGGCGGCACAGATACGCAGTATTTT.